Listed here is a single T cell receptor beta chain. This sample was taken from a study of T cells after yellow fever vaccination. MiXCR was run by TCRdb on the 5' RACE reads, yielding one entry per CDR3 protein. The sample lists 500,000 to 700,000 distinct CDR3 sequences; roughly a fifth were seen once. The CDR3 covers 15 residues. Germline loops: CDR1 SGHVS, CDR2 FQNEAQ. V gave up 5 bases and J gave up 2 bases, with 13 bases separating them. The clonotype comes from a man younger than 40 who received the YFV17D yellow fever vaccine. The V and J genes are TRBV7-8 and TRBJ2-1; a possible D gene is TRBD1 (6 bases). Sample: PBMCs, taken 15 days after the yellow fever booster vaccination. CDR3 protein: CASSRQADPYNEQFF. In nucleotides, the CDR3 is TGTGCCAGCAGCCGACAGGCGGACCCCTACAATGAGCAGTTCTTC.